This T cell receptor (beta chain) was retrieved from a study of blood T cell repertoires in COVID-19. The table came from immunoSEQ multiplex PCR; TCRdb's copy has only in-frame clones and leaves some out. The table lists 200,000 to 300,000 clones, 85% to 90% of them singletons. The clonotype comes from a woman aged 60-75 years with COVID-19, enrolled during active disease. Sequencing was performed on peripheral blood.

This CDR3 is CASSKGGSIYNEQFF. The CDR3 bases are TGTGCCAGCAGTAAAGGGGGCAGTATTTACAATGAGCAGTTCTTC. The chain is built from TRBV11-3 and TRBJ2-1; 7 bases line up with TRBD1. The CDR3 is 15 residues long. The J segment lost 4 bases and the V segment lost 6 bases, leaving 9 bases of the junction unmatched. CDR1 and CDR2 from the germline V gene are SGHNT and YENEEA. Together with reference TRBV11-3 and TRBJ2-1, the CDR3 gives the full variable domain: EAGVVQSPRYKIIEKKQPVAFWCNPISGHNTLYWYLQNLGQGPELLIRYENEEAVDDSQLPKDRFSAERLKGVDSTLKIQPAELGDSAVYLCASSKGGSIYNEQFFGPGTRLTVL.